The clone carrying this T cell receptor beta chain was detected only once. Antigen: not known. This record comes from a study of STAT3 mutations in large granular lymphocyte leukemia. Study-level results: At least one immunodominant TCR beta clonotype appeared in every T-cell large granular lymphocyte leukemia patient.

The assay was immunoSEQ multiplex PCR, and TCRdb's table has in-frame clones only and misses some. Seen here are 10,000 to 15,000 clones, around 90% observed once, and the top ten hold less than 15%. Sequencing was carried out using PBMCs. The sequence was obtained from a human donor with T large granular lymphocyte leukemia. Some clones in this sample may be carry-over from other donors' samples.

As DNA, the CDR3 is TGTGCCAGCAGTCCCCGAAGAGGCGACAATCAGCCCCAGCATTTT. Protein sequence: CASSPRRGDNQPQHF. The chain couples TRBV7-2 to TRBJ1-5; no clear D gene. Germline CDR1 SGHTA, CDR2 FQGNSA. Trimming took off 6 bases at V and 3 bases at J, with 15 bases between the two ends. The CDR3 is 15 residues long. Using reference TRBV7-2 and TRBJ1-5 for the parts outside the CDR3, the full variable domain is GAGVSQSPSNKVTEKGKDVELRCDPISGHTALYWYRQSLGQGLEFLIYFQGNSAPDKSGLPSDRFSAERTGGSVSTLTIQRTQQEDSAVYLCASSPRRGDNQPQHFGDGTRLSIL.